The source of this T cell receptor beta chain is a study of early T cells in non-severe SARS-CoV-2 infection. Study-wide context: The chains were unpaired, and the sequenced material was bulk RNA from unsorted whole blood.

Individually, cDNA molecules had unique molecular identifiers attached to them. TCRdb itself ran the 5' RACE reads through MiXCR, one entry per CDR3 protein. The profile covers about 64,000 distinct CDR3 sequences, with less than 5% appearing a single time and 4.9% taken by the ten largest. This clonotype occurred many times. Its antigen is unidentified. General study findings and limits: Lookups in VDJdb leaned toward anti-spike CD8 responses and missed private and CD4 specificities.

The specimen was whole blood. The origin of this receptor is an adult who was a healthcare worker with PCR-confirmed SARS-CoV-2 infection or an uninfected control (not recorded which).

The CDR3 DNA reads as TGTGCCAGCAGCGTGGCCCAATCGAGAGGCGATGAGCAGTTCTTC. It yields the protein CASSVAQSRGDEQFF. This sequence joins TRBV6-1 and TRBJ2-1, with no clear D. The germline gives CDR1 MNHNS, CDR2 SASEGT. This CDR3 contains 15 residues. V lost 6 bases and J lost 8, with 20 bases in between.